The text below deals with one T cell receptor beta chain. V was clipped by 2 bases and J by 0 bases, with 17 bases between them. The germline CDR1 and CDR2 sequences are MDHEN and SYDVKM. The CDR3 length is 17 residues. The sample comes from a study of cytomegalovirus exposure and HLA in healthy donors. The PCR used 60 Vbeta and 13 Jbeta primers. Profiling relied on immunoSEQ multiplex PCR, and the TCRdb table lists in-frame clones only, not all of them. This table holds fewer than 120,000 clones, around four fifths found once. The material sequenced was PBMCs. The V and J genes are TRBV28 and TRBJ2-7, with D possibly being TRBD1 (6 bases). This receptor was obtained from a man aged 25-40 years in good health and CMV-seropositive. This chain's CDR3 is CASSLAPWTDHSYEQYF. In DNA form, the CDR3 reads TGTGCCAGCAGTTTAGCCCCCTGGACAGACCACTCCTACGAGCAGTACTTC. The whole variable domain, filled in from reference TRBV28 and TRBJ2-7, reads DVKVTQSSRYLVKRTGEKVFLECVQDMDHENMFWYRQDPGLGLRLIYFSYDVKMKEKGDIPEGYSVSREKKERFSLILESASTNQTSMYLCASSLAPWTDHSYEQYFGPGTRLTVT.